A selection of T cell receptor beta chains follows, all from one sample in a study of T cells in Graves' hyperthyroidism and ophthalmopathy. TCRdb analysed the multiplex PCR reads with MiXCR anew, one entry per CDR3 protein. The sample lists hundreds of thousands of distinct CDR3 sequences; around 17% were seen once. Input material: blood. The source is a woman aged 18 to 35 with Graves' hyperthyroidism. Both conserved end residues are part of each CDR3. The D gene is left open where the match is weak. Not all rows give a size; the values are once, few, many and, for expanded clones, a class.

j_call,clone_size,d_call,v_call,cdr3_nt,cdr3_aa
TRBJ1-6,many,.,TRBV3-1,TGTGCCAGCAGCCGGAACGACGTCTGGAGCTCCTATAATTCACCCCTCCACTTT,CASSRNDVWSSYNSPLHF
TRBJ1-1,many,.,TRBV2,TGTGCCAGCATGGCAGGGCTCGGGAAGAACACTGAAGCTTTCTTT,CASMAGLGKNTEAFF
TRBJ2-1,many,TRBD1,TRBV24-1,TGTGCCACCAGCAAGGGACAGGAGTACAATGAGCAGTTCTTC,CATSKGQEYNEQFF
TRBJ2-3,many,TRBD1,TRBV6-2/TRBV6-3,TGTGCCAGCAGTTACTCCGAGGACAGGGCGCCAAGCACAGATACGCAGTATTTT,CASSYSEDRAPSTDTQYF
TRBJ1-2,few,.,TRBV11-2,TGTGCCAGCAGCTTAGATCTTATACAAGTCTATGGCTACACCTTC,CASSLDLIQVYGYTF
TRBJ2-3,many,TRBD2,TRBV6-1,TGTGCCAGCAGTGAAGACACTAGCGGGAGAACAGATACGCAGTATTTT,CASSEDTSGRTDTQYF
TRBJ2-1,.,.,TRBV7-6,TGTGCCAGCAGCCCACAGCTCTGGGATGAGCAGTTCTTC,CASSPQLWDEQFF
TRBJ1-4,.,TRBD1,TRBV28,TGTGCCAGCAGAACCGGGACAGGACTCGTTGAACTGTTTTTT,CASRTGTGLVELFF
TRBJ2-7,many,TRBD2,TRBV20-1,TGCAGTGCCTCAAGCGGGAGGAACTACGAGCAGTACTTC,CSASSGRNYEQYF
TRBJ1-1,few,.,TRBV11-2,TGTGCCAGCACCAGGCGGATCAACACTGAAGCTTTCTTT,CASTRRINTEAFF